This T cell receptor (beta chain) came from a study of shared clonotypes between healthy human individuals. Study-wide results and caveats: Memory subsets generally showed lower estimated richness than naive subsets.

This table comes from immunoSEQ multiplex PCR, and its TCRdb copy is limited to in-frame clones, with some not included. The table shows 730,000 or so clones, with about two thirds occurring only once. In germline, CDR1 is MGHRA, CDR2 YSYEKL. Trimming shortened V by 2 bases and J by 4 bases, and 15 bases separated the two germline ends. The CDR3 extends over 15 amino acids. In its sample, this clone was seen many times. Its antigen remains unknown. All donors were Caucasian adults living in Nashville, Tennessee. CD45RA-negative memory and CD45RA+ naive subsets were split from the CD4+ cells. This sequence originates from a woman in her thirties in good health. The chain has TRBV4-1 and TRBJ2-7; D is tentatively TRBD1 or TRBD2 (5 bases each). The specimen was memory CD4+ T cells sorted from blood. This sample's subset: CD45RA-negative fraction. In DNA, the CDR3 is TGCGCCAGCAGCCAACCTACGGGGACCAATTACGAGCAGTACTTC. This gives the protein CASSQPTGTNYEQYF.